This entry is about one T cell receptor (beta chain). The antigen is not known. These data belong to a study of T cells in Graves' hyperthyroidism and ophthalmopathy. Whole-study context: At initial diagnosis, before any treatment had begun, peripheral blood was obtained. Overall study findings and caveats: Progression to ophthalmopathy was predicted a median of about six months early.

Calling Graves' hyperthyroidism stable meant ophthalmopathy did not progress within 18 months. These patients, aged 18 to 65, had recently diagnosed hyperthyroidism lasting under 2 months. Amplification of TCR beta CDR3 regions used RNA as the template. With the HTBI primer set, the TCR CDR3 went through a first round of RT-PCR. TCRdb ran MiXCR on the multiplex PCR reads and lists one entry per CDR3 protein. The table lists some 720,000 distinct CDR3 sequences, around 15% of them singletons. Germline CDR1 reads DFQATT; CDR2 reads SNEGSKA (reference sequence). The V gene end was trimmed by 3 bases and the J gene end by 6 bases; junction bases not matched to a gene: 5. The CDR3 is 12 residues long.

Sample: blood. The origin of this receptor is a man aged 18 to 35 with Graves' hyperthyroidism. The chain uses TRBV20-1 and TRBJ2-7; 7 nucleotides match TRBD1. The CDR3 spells CSARDRLGEQYF. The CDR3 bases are TGCAGTGCTAGGGACAGGCTCGGCGAGCAGTACTTC.